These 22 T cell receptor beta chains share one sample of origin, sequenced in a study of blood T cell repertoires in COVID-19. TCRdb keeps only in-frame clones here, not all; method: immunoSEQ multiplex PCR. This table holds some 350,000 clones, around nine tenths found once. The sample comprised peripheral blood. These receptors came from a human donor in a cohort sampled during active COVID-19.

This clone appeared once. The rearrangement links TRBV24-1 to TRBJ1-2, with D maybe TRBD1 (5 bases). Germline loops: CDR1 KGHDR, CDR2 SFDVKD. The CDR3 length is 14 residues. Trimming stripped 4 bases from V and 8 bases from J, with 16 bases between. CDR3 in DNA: TGTGCCACCAGTGAGGGAGGCCTCGGGGGAGGCTACACCTTC. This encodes CATSEGGLGGGYTF.

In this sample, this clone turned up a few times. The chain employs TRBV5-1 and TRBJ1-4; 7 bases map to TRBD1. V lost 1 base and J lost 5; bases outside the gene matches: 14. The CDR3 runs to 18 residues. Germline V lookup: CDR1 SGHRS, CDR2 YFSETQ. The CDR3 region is CASSLRSPTGQLNEKLFF. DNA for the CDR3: TGCGCCAGCAGCTTGAGGTCTCCGACGGGACAGCTGAATGAAAAACTGTTTTTT.

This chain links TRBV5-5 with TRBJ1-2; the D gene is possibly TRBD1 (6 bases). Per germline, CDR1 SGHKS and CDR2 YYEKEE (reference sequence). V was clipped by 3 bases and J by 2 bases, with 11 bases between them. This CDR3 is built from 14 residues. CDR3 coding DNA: TGTGCCAGCAGCTCGGGGGGCGGGAACTATGGCTACACCTTC. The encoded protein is CASSSGGGNYGYTF. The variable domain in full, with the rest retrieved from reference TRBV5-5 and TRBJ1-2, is DAGVTQSPTHLIKTRGQQVTLRCSPISGHKSVSWYQQVLGQGPQFIFQYYEKEERGRGNFPDRFSARQFPNYSSELNVNALLLGDSALYLCASSSGGGNYGYTFGSGTRLTVV.

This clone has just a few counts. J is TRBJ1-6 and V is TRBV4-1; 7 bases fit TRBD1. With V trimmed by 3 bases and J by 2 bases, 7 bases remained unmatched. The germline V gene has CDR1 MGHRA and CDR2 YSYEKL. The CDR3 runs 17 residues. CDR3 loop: CASSHPGGQPYNSPLHF. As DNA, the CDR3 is TGCGCCAGCAGCCATCCCGGGGGACAGCCCTATAATTCACCCCTCCACTTT.

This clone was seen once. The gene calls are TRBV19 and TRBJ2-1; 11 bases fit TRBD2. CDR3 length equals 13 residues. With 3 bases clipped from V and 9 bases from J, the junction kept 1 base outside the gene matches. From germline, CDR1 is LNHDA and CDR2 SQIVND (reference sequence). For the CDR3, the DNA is TGTGCCAGTAGTATTAGCGGGGGGGGTGAGCAGTTCTTC. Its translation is CASSISGGGEQFF.

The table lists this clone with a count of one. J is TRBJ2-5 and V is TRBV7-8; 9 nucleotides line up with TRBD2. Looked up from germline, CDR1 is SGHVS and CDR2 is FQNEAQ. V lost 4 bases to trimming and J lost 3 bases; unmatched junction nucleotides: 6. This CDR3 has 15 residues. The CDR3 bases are TGTGCCAGCAGCTCCACCGGGACTAGCAAAGAGACCCAGTACTTC. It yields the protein CASSSTGTSKETQYF.

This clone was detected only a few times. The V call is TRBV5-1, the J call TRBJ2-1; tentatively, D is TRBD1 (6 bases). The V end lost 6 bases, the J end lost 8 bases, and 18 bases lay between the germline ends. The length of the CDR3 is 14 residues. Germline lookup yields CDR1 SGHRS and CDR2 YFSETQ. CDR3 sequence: CASNPRGDGDEQFF. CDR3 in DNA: TGCGCCAGCAACCCCAGGGGCGACGGTGATGAGCAGTTCTTC.

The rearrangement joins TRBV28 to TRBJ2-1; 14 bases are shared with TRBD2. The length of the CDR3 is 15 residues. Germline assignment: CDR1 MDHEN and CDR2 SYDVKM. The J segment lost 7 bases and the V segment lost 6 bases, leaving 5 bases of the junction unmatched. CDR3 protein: CASSGGLAGGNEQFF. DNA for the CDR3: TGTGCCAGCAGCGGTGGACTAGCGGGAGGAAATGAGCAGTTCTTC.

As DNA, the CDR3 is TGTGCCAGCACCCGGTGGTCTGATGAAAAACTGTTTTTT. It translates to CASTRWSDEKLFF. V is TRBV12-3 or TRBV12-4 and J is TRBJ1-4; no clear D gene. The CDR3 extends over 13 amino acids. Trimming cost V 7 bases and J 6 bases, with 12 bases left between them.

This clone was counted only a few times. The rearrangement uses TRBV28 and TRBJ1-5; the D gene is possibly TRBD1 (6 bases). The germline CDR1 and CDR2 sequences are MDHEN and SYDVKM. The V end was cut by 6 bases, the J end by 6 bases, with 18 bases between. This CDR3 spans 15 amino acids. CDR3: CASSLRDKGFQPQHF. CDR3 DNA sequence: TGTGCCAGCAGCCTCCGGGACAAAGGCTTTCAGCCCCAGCATTTT.

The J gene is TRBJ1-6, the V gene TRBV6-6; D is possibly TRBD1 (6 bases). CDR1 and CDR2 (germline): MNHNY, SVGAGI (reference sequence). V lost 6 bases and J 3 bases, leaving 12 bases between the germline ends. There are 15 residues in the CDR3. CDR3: CASRPDSNYNSPLHF. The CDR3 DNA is TGTGCCAGCAGGCCGGACAGTAACTATAATTCACCCCTCCACTTT.

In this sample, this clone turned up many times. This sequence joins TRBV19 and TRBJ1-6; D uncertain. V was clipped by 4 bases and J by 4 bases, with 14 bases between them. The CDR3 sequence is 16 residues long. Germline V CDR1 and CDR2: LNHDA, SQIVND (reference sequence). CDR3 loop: CASSTKGLLYNSPLHF. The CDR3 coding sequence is TGTGCCAGTAGTACGAAAGGACTTCTATATAATTCACCCCTCCACTTT.

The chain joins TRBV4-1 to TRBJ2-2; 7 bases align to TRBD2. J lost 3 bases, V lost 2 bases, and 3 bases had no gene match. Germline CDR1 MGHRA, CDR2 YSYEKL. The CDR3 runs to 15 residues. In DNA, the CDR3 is TGCGCCAGCAGCCAAAGCGGGACCTACACCGGGGAGCTGTTTTTT. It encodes CASSQSGTYTGELFF.

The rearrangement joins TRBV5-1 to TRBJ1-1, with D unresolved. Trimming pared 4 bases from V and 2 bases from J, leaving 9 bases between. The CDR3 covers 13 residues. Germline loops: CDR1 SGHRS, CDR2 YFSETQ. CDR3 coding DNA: TGCGCCAGCAGCCGTGCGGAAAACACTGAAGCTTTCTTT. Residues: CASSRAENTEAFF.

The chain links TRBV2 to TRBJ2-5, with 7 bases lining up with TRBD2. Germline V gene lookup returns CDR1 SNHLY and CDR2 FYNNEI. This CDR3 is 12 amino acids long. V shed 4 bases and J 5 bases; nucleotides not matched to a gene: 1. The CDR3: CASSGDYETQYF. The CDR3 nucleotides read TGTGCCAGCAGTGGGGACTACGAGACCCAGTACTTC.

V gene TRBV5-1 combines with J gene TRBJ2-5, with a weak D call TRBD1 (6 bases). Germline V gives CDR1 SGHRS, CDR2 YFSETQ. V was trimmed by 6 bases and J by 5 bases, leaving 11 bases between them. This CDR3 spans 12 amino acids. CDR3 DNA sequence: TGCGCCAGCAACTTACAGGGCGAGACCCAGTACTTC. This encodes CASNLQGETQYF.

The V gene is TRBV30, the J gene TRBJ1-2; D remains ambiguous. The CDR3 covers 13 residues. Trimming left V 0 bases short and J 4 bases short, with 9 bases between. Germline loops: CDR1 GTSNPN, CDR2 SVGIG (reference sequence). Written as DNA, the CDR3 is TGTGCCTGGAGTGTTCGAGGGCCCTATGGCTACACCTTC. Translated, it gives CAWSVRGPYGYTF.

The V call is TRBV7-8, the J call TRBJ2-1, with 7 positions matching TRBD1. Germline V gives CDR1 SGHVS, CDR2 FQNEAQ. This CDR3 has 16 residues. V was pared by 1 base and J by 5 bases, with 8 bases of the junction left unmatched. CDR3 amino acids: CASSLVGDSANNEQFF. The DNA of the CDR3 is TGTGCCAGCAGCTTAGTTGGGGACAGCGCGAACAATGAGCAGTTCTTC.

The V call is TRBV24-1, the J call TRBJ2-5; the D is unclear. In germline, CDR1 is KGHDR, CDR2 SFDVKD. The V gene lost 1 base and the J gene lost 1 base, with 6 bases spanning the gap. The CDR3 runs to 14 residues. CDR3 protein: CATSDFGIQETQYF. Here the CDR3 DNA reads TGTGCCACCAGTGATTTTGGCATCCAAGAGACCCAGTACTTC.

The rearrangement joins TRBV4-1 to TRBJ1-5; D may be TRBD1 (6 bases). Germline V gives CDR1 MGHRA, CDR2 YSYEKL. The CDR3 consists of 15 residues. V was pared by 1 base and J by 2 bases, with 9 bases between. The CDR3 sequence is CASSQAGAGNQPQHF. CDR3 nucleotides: TGCGCCAGCAGCCAAGCAGGGGCGGGCAATCAGCCCCAGCATTTT.

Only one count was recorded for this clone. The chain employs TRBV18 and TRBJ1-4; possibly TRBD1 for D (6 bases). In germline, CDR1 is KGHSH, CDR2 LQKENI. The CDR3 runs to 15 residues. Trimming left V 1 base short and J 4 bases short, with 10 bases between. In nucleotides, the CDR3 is TGTGCCAGCTCACCACGGCAGGGGATTAATGAAAAACTGTTTTTT. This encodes CASSPRQGINEKLFF.

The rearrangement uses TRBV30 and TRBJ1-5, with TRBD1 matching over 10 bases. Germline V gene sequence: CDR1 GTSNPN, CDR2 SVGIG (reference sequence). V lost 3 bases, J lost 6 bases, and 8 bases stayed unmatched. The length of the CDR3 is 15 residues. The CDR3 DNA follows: TGTGCCTGGAGCGGGGAGACAGGGGGCACTCAGCCCCAGCATTTT. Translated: CAWSGETGGTQPQHF.